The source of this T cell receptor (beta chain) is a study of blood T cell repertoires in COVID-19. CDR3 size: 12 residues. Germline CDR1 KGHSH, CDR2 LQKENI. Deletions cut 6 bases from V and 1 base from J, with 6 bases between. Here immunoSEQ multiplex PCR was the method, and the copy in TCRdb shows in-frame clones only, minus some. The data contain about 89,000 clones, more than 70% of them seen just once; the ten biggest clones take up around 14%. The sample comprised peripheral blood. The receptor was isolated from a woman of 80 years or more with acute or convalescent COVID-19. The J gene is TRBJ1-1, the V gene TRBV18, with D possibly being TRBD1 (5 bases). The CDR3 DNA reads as TGTGCCAGCTCCCAGGGGAACACTGAAGCTTTCTTT. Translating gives CASSQGNTEAFF.